Reported below is one T cell receptor (beta chain). Antigen: not known. A sample-barcoded 5' primer and a J-beta primer mix were used in a second PCR of roughly 7 to 12 cycles. A single record per CDR3 protein comes from TCRdb applying MiXCR to the 5' RACE reads. Among some 1,500,000 distinct CDR3 sequences listed, roughly 43% were seen once. The data stem from a study of blood T cells in healthy people across ages. The study's findings and limits: Age advanced and TCR beta diversity per million T cells fell, roughly linearly.

Looked up from germline, CDR1 is KGHSH and CDR2 is LQKENI. The V gene lost 4 bases and the J gene lost 3 bases, with 15 bases spanning the gap. The CDR3 has 15 residues. The V and J genes are TRBV18 and TRBJ1-1; tentative D call: TRBD1 (5 bases). The sequence was collected from a woman between 18 and 29 years old in good health. Sequencing input: blood. CDR3 nucleotide sequence: TGTGCCAGCTCACTTCTCGGGGCTACGGACACTGAAGCTTTCTTT. Amino acids: CASSLLGATDTEAFF.